The 3 T cell receptor beta chains below all came from one sample that was sequenced in a study of glioma-infiltrating T cells. Amplification of TCR alpha and beta CDR3 regions from RNA used iRepertoire nested multiplex PCR. Via MiXCR, TCRdb re-called the multiplex PCR reads, giving one row per CDR3 protein. The repertoire holds fewer than 500,000 distinct CDR3 sequences, with around 45% as singletons. The sequenced sample was glioma tissue, nonneoplastic brain tissue, or PBMCs (not recorded which). These receptors were collected from a human donor with low-grade glioma or glioblastoma, undergoing nonglioma brain surgery, or in good health (not recorded which).

The rearrangement joins TRBV11-3 to TRBJ2-3; TRBD1 aligns across 9 bases. The CDR3 runs 16 residues. From germline, CDR1 is SGHNT and CDR2 YENEEA. V lost 4 bases to trimming and J lost 1 base; unmatched junction nucleotides: 6. DNA of the CDR3: TGTGCCAGCAGCTCCCGGGGACAGGGCGGCACAGATACGCAGTATTTT. Translated: CASSSRGQGGTDTQYF.

The chain uses TRBV10-3 and TRBJ2-6; D unclear. The V end lost 6 bases, the J end lost 0 bases, and 9 bases lay between the germline ends. The V gene's germline CDR1 is ENHRY and CDR2 SYGVKD. The CDR3 runs to 15 residues. The CDR3 DNA sequence: TGTGCCATCAGCGTTAGGACCTCTGGGGCCAACGTCCTGACTTTC. It yields the protein CAISVRTSGANVLTF.

In its sample, this clonotype was seen once. V gene TRBV4-2 combines with J gene TRBJ2-7, with D hard to call. V lost 0 bases and J lost 6, with 15 bases in between. The germline CDR1 and CDR2 sequences are LGHNA and YNFKEQ. This CDR3 has 15 amino acids. CDR3 in DNA: TGTGCCAGCAGCCAAGATCGTCTAGTAACCTGCGAGCAGTACTTC. Encoded protein: CASSQDRLVTCEQYF.